Below are 30 T cell receptor beta chains sequenced from a single sample in a study of T cells in Graves' hyperthyroidism and ophthalmopathy. TCR beta CDR3 regions were amplified from RNA transcripts. The HTBI primer set was used in a first-round RT-PCR of the TCR CDR3. Each CDR3 protein is one row after TCRdb ran MiXCR on the multiplex PCR reads. The sample holds 250,000 to 300,000 distinct CDR3 sequences, more than 10% seen once. The sample consisted of blood. The origin of the receptors is a woman aged 25 to 39 with Graves' hyperthyroidism that later progressed to Graves' ophthalmopathy.

This clonotype was seen repeatedly, ten times or more. V and J are TRBV7-3 and TRBJ2-3; 9 bases align to TRBD1. The germline V gene encodes CDR1 SGHTA and CDR2 FQGTGA. The CDR3 spans 16 residues. V gave up 6 bases and J gave up 5 bases; unmatched junction bases: 12. This CDR3 reads CASSPDRGRLVDTQYF. The CDR3 nucleotides are TGTGCCAGCAGTCCGGACAGGGGCCGGTTGGTAGATACGCAGTATTTT.

This clonotype came up many times. This chain links TRBV6-1 with TRBJ1-1; 9 bases map to TRBD1. CDR1 is MNHNS and CDR2 is SASEGT in the germline V gene. This CDR3 has 15 amino acids. Unmatched junction bases numbered 7, after V lost 5 bases and J lost 3 bases. CDR3 amino acids: CASSYRRQGDTEAFF. The CDR3 DNA follows: TGTGCCAGCAGTTATCGTCGACAGGGGGACACTGAAGCTTTCTTT.

This clonotype has ten or more counts. The chain carries TRBV7-2 and TRBJ2-7, with 7 bases lining up with TRBD2. From germline, CDR1 is SGHTA and CDR2 FQGNSA. This CDR3 region has 15 residues. V shed 4 bases, J shed 5 bases, and the junction held 11 bases outside the gene matches. The DNA of the CDR3 is TGTGCCAGCAGCTCCCTCGCGGGAGCAGGAAACGAGCAGTACTTC. This sequence encodes CASSSLAGAGNEQYF.

In this sample, this clonotype turned up many times. The rearrangement links TRBV11-2 to TRBJ2-1, with TRBD2 matching over 11 bases. Germline V gives CDR1 SGHAT, CDR2 FQNNGV. This CDR3 contains 16 residues. With 0 bases clipped from V and 9 bases from J, the junction kept 7 bases outside the gene matches. The CDR3 coding sequence is TGTGCCAGCAGCTTAGAGGCTAGCGGGAGGTGGGGTGAGCAGTTCTTC. Translating gives CASSLEASGRWGEQFF.

In this sample, this clonotype turned up many times. The gene calls are TRBV27 and TRBJ2-1; D not resolved. Germline V gene sequence: CDR1 MNHEY, CDR2 SMNVEV (reference sequence). The CDR3 is made up of 14 amino acids. V lost 5 bases to trimming and J lost 1 base, with 9 bases between them. The CDR3 here is CASSDRNSYNEQFF. The CDR3 DNA sequence: TGTGCCAGCAGTGACCGAAATTCCTACAATGAGCAGTTCTTC.

This clonotype was recorded many times. The rearrangement uses TRBV18 and TRBJ2-7; no clear D. V was shortened by 3 bases and J by 2 bases, with 11 bases between the two germline ends. CDR3 length: 14 residues. Germline-derived CDR1 and CDR2 are KGHSH and LQKENI. The CDR3, as DNA: TGTGCCAGCTCACCTCTGACGCGCACCTACGAGCAGTACTTC. Translated: CASSPLTRTYEQYF. The full variable domain, in which reference TRBV18 and TRBJ2-7 provide the parts outside the CDR3, is NAGVMQNPRHLVRRRGQEARLRCSPMKGHSHVYWYRQLPEEGLKFMVYLQKENIIDESGMPKERFSAEFPKEGPSILRIQQVVRGDSAAYFCASSPLTRTYEQYFGPGTRLTVT.

The table lists this clonotype with many counts. The chain carries TRBV30 and TRBJ1-2; D is possibly TRBD1 (5 bases). This CDR3 comprises 13 residues. With 0 bases removed from V and 7 bases from J, the gap between germline ends came to 12 bases. Germline loops: CDR1 GTSNPN, CDR2 SVGIG (reference sequence). Here the CDR3 reads CAWSVGQGGGYTF. The CDR3 DNA is TGTGCCTGGAGTGTAGGGCAGGGAGGTGGCTACACCTTC.

This clonotype has at least ten counts. The CDR3 coding sequence is TGTGCCAGCAGCTTAGCTCCAGGAAACCAAGAGACCCAGTACTTC. Its protein is CASSLAPGNQETQYF. V gene TRBV7-9 combines with J gene TRBJ2-5; no firm D call. Germline lookup yields CDR1 SEHNR and CDR2 FQNEAQ (reference sequence). V shed 0 bases and J shed 0 bases, with 8 bases lying between them. The length of the CDR3 is 15 residues.

This chain links TRBV19 with TRBJ2-7; D not certain. The germline gives CDR1 LNHDA, CDR2 SQIVND (reference sequence). The CDR3 loop spans 13 amino acids. V was trimmed by 3 bases and J by 4 bases, leaving 10 bases between them. The CDR3 coding sequence is TGTGCCAGTAGTATCGCTGGATTTTACGAGCAGTACTTC. The encoded protein is CASSIAGFYEQYF.

The chain has TRBV28 and TRBJ1-5; D is perhaps TRBD1 (5 bases). The V end was cut by 7 bases, the J end by 0 bases, with 16 bases between. The CDR3 length is 16 residues. CDR1 MDHEN and CDR2 SYDVKM come from the germline V gene. The CDR3 DNA reads as TGTGCCAGCAAAATCACAGGCCTCTATAGCAATCAGCCCCAGCATTTT. Amino acid sequence: CASKITGLYSNQPQHF.

This clonotype was counted ten times or more. This sequence joins TRBV12-3 or TRBV12-4 and TRBJ2-2, with unresolved D. The CDR3 is made up of 13 amino acids. V was pared by 8 bases and J by 2 bases, with 9 bases between. CDR3 loop: CASCDTNTGELFF. The CDR3 DNA is TGTGCCAGCTGCGACACAAACACCGGGGAGCTGTTTTTT.

The chain joins TRBV2 to TRBJ2-7; 7 bases fit TRBD2. Germline V CDR1 and CDR2: SNHLY, FYNNEI. The CDR3 totals 15 residues. Losses at the gene ends were 2 bases for V and 1 base for J; bases not matched to a gene: 5. CDR3 region: CASSESRGESYEQYF. In DNA form, the CDR3 reads TGTGCCAGCAGTGAATCCCGGGGGGAGTCCTACGAGCAGTACTTC.

This clonotype was seen many times. V gene TRBV18 combines with J gene TRBJ2-3; no definite D call. Germline-derived CDR1 and CDR2 are KGHSH and LQKENI. The CDR3 totals 14 residues. V was cut by 1 base and J by 5 bases, with 10 bases left in between. The CDR3 loop reads CASSPLSMVDTQYF. In nucleotides, the CDR3 is TGTGCCAGCTCACCACTGAGCATGGTAGATACGCAGTATTTT.

Ten or more counts support this clonotype. The chain recombines TRBV20-1 with TRBJ2-3; 11 positions agree with TRBD2. J lost 2 bases, V lost 6 bases, and 7 bases had no gene match. Looked up from germline, CDR1 is DFQATT and CDR2 is SNEGSKA (reference sequence). This CDR3 comprises 15 residues. CDR3 loop: CSAVTSGINTDTQYF. DNA for the CDR3: TGCAGTGCCGTGACTAGCGGGATAAACACAGATACGCAGTATTTT.

This clonotype was seen many times. J is TRBJ2-3 and V is TRBV6-1; TRBD1 might be the D (5 bases). Between the trimmed V and J ends, which lost 7 bases and 0 bases, there was a span of 8 bases. Germline CDR1 and CDR2: MNHNS and SASEGT. The CDR3 is 13 residues long. The CDR3 nucleotides read TGTGCCAGCATGTCAGGGAGCACAGATACGCAGTATTTT. Translation gives CASMSGSTDTQYF.

This clonotype was counted only a few times. In DNA form, the CDR3 reads TGTGCCAGTAGTATCTTGGGTCGGGGTGAGCAGTACTTC. Translation gives CASSILGRGEQYF. V is TRBV19 and J is TRBJ2-7, with D maybe TRBD2 (5 bases). The CDR3 runs 13 residues. V shed 3 bases and J shed 7 bases, with 13 bases lying between them. Germline assignment: CDR1 LNHDA and CDR2 SQIVND (reference sequence).

This clonotype was recorded many times. The gene calls are TRBV3-1 and TRBJ2-3; possible D gene TRBD2, 6 bases. Germline V lookup: CDR1 LGHDT, CDR2 YNNKEL (reference sequence). The V and J ends lost 3 bases and 2 bases respectively, with 15 bases between them. The CDR3 consists of 16 residues. CDR3 protein: CASSQELRGTTDTQYF. In DNA, the CDR3 is TGTGCCAGCAGCCAGGAGTTGCGGGGAACCACAGATACGCAGTATTTT.

The CDR3 nucleotides read TGTGCCAGCAGCTTAGATCGGGGGGGGAGCACTGAAGCTTTCTTT. Its protein product is CASSLDRGGSTEAFF. This chain connects TRBV11-2 to TRBJ1-1; a weak D match, TRBD1 (5 bases). V was cut by 0 bases and J by 4 bases, with 12 bases left in between. The germline V gene has CDR1 SGHAT and CDR2 FQNNGV. The CDR3 is 15 amino acids.

This clonotype was recorded at least ten times. The chain has TRBV30 and TRBJ1-2; 7 bases line up with TRBD1. The CDR3 length is 14 residues. CDR1 GTSNPN and CDR2 SVGIG come from the germline V gene (reference sequence). V lost 2 bases to trimming and J lost 5 bases; unmatched junction nucleotides: 8. The CDR3: CAWSTPGTVYGYTF. Here the CDR3 DNA reads TGTGCCTGGAGTACACCGGGGACAGTATATGGCTACACCTTC.

This clonotype has ten or more counts. One end of the junction varies from germline; a read error may be responsible. The chain joins TRBV18 to TRBJ1-1; D not resolved. The CDR3 consists of 12 residues. The germline CDR1 and CDR2 sequences are KGHSH and LQKENI. The CDR3 DNA is TGTGCCAGCAGGATTATGAACGCTGAAGCTTTCTTT. Its protein is CASRIMNAEAFF.

In the case of this clonotype: A read error may be the cause here, since a much bigger clone is one base away. The chain links TRBV6-1 to TRBJ2-1; D gene ambiguous. CDR3 length: 15 amino acids. Germline loops: CDR1 MNHNS, CDR2 SASEGT. V was cut by 5 bases and J by 5 bases, with 16 bases left in between. The CDR3 bases are TGTGCCAGCAGTCCTCAGGAAACGCGGCACAATGAGCAGTTCTTC. As protein: CASSPQETRHNEQFF.

This clonotype was found many times. This chain joins TRBV30 and TRBJ2-5, with D maybe TRBD1 (8 bases). V lost 3 bases to trimming and J lost 5 bases, with 13 bases between them. Germline CDR1 reads GTSNPN; CDR2 reads SVGIG (reference sequence). This CDR3 is built from 13 residues. The DNA for the CDR3 is TGTGCCTGGAGACAGGGGGGGGCGGAGACCCAGTACTTC. It codes for CAWRQGGAETQYF.

This clonotype was seen at least ten times. The rearrangement links TRBV6-5 to TRBJ1-2, with D possibly being TRBD1 (5 bases). The V end was cut by 2 bases, the J end by 0 bases, with 13 bases between. CDR1 is MNHEY, CDR2 SVGAGI, per germline. CDR3 length: 16 residues. In nucleotides, the CDR3 is TGTGCCAGCAGTTACACGACAGCTACCACTAACTATGGCTACACCTTC. Its protein is CASSYTTATTNYGYTF.

The V and J genes are TRBV14 and TRBJ2-7, with a tentative D call TRBD2 (6 bases). The CDR3 consists of 18 residues. CDR1 is SGHDN and CDR2 is FVKESK in the germline V gene. Deletions cut 5 bases from V and 1 base from J, with 24 bases between. The CDR3 coding sequence is TGTGCCAGCAGCTGCCCAGCCCCCCCGGGGGACCAATCCTACGAGCAGTACTTC. Its protein is CASSCPAPPGDQSYEQYF.

The chain carries TRBV28 and TRBJ1-5; no clear D gene. The germline V gene has CDR1 MDHEN and CDR2 SYDVKM. Trimming removed 5 bases at V and 6 bases at J, with 11 bases between. This CDR3 is built from 13 residues. The DNA of the CDR3 is TGTGCCAGCAGTAAGGAAACTAGTCAGCCCCAGCATTTT. Residues: CASSKETSQPQHF.

This clonotype showed up many times. V usage is TRBV2 and J usage is TRBJ2-7; 7 bases agree with TRBD2. The junction had 15 bases not matched to a gene; V was cut back by 8 bases and J by 5 bases. This CDR3 has 15 amino acids. Germline assignment: CDR1 SNHLY and CDR2 FYNNEI. Written as DNA, the CDR3 is TGTGCCAGCCAAAGCGGGATCGCCGCAATGGACGAGCAGTACTTC. Translated, it gives CASQSGIAAMDEQYF.

This clonotype was counted a few times. The V call is TRBV4-2, the J call TRBJ2-3; 7 bases map to TRBD1. Germline V lookup: CDR1 LGHNA, CDR2 YNFKEQ. This CDR3 spans 13 amino acids. V lost 5 bases and J lost 5; bases outside the gene matches: 4. CDR3: CASSTRGKDTQYF. DNA for the CDR3: TGTGCCAGCAGCACCAGGGGGAAAGATACGCAGTATTTT.

This clonotype was recorded many times. The chain links TRBV20-1 to TRBJ2-1, with D unclear. Germline V CDR1 and CDR2: DFQATT, SNEGSKA (reference sequence). This CDR3 contains 11 residues. Deletions cut 6 bases from V and 6 bases from J, with 9 bases between. The DNA for the CDR3 is TGCAGTGCCGTCTTACTCAATGAGCAGTTCTTC. This codes for CSAVLLNEQFF.

This clonotype was counted only a few times. The V gene is TRBV6-1, the J gene TRBJ1-2, with 9 bases identical to TRBD1. The V gene end was trimmed by 5 bases and the J gene end by 6 bases; junction bases not matched to a gene: 10. The CDR3 runs 15 residues. Germline V gives CDR1 MNHNS, CDR2 SASEGT. Written as DNA, the CDR3 is TGTGCCAGCAGTTGGGGAATGACAGGGGGGCATGGCTACACCTTC. Amino acid sequence: CASSWGMTGGHGYTF.

This clonotype has ten or more counts. The chain employs TRBV5-1 and TRBJ1-1; no clear D. V lost 0 bases and J 1 base, leaving 7 bases between the germline ends. The CDR3 sequence is 14 residues long. Looked up from germline, CDR1 is SGHRS and CDR2 is YFSETQ. The CDR3 reads CASSLEDWNTEAFF. The CDR3, as DNA: TGCGCCAGCAGCTTGGAAGATTGGAACACTGAAGCTTTCTTT.